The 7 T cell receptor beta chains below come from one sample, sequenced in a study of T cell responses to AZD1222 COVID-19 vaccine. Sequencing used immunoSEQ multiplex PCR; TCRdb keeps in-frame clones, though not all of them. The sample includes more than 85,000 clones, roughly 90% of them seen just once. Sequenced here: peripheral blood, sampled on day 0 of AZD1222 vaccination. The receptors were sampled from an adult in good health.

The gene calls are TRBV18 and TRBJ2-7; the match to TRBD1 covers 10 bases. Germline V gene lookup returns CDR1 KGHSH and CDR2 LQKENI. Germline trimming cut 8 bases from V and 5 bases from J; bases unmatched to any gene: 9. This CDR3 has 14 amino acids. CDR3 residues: CASGTGTGEDEQYF. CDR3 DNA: TGTGCCAGCGGAACCGGGACAGGGGAAGACGAGCAGTACTTC.

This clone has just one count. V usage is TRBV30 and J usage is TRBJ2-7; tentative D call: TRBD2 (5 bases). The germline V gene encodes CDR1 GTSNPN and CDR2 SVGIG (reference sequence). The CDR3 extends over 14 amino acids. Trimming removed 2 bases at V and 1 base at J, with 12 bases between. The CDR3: CAWSSRTPSYEQYF. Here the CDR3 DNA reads TGTGCCTGGAGTTCCAGGACTCCGTCCTACGAGCAGTACTTC. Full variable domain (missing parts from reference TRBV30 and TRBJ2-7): SQTIHQWPATLVQPVGSPLSLECTVEGTSNPNLYWYRQAAGRGLQLLFYSVGIGQISSEVPQNLSASRPQDRQFILSSKKLLLSDSGFYLCAWSSRTPSYEQYFGPGTRLTVT.

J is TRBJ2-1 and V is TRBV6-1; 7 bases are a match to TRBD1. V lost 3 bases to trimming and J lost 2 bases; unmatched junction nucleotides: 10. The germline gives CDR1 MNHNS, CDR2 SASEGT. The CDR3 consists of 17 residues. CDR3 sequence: CASSERGPGRAYNEQFF. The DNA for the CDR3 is TGTGCCAGCAGTGAGAGGGGGCCAGGAAGGGCCTACAATGAGCAGTTCTTC.

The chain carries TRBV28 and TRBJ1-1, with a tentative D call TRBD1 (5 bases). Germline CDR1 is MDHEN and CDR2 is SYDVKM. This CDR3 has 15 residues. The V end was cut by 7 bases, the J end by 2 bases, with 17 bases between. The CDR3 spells CASTSFRGRNTEAFF. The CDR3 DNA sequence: TGTGCCAGCACTTCATTTCGGGGGAGAAACACTGAAGCTTTCTTT.

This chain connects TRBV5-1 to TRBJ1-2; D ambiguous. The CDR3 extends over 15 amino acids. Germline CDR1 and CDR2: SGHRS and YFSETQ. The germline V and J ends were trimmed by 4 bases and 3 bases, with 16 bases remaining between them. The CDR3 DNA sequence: TGCGCCAGCAGCCCCGTGGAGGGAGTCGACTATGGCTACACCTTC. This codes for CASSPVEGVDYGYTF. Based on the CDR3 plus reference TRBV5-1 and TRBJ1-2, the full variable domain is KAGVTQTPRYLIKTRGQQVTLSCSPISGHRSVSWYQQTPGQGLQFLFEYFSETQRNKGNFPGRFSGRQFSNSRSEMNVSTLELGDSALYLCASSPVEGVDYGYTFGSGTRLTVV.

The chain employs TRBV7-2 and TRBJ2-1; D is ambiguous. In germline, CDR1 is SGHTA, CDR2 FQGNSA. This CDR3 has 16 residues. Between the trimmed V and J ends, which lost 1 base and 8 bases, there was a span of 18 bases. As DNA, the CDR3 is TGTGCCAGCAGCTTAGGCGTTAGGGTTGGGATCTATGAGCAGTTCTTC. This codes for CASSLGVRVGIYEQFF.

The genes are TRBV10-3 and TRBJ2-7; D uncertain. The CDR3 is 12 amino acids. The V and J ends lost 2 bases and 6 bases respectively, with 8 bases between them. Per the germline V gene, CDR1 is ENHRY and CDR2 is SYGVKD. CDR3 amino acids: CAISEQGIEQYF. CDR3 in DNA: TGTGCCATCAGTGAGCAAGGGATCGAGCAGTACTTC.